This T cell receptor beta chain comes out of a study of T cells expressing NK-cell markers. Study-wide context: Sequencing covered eight donors, seven HCMV-seropositive and one seronegative.

A note on this clonotype: As yet, its antigen is unknown.

General study points: NKG2C+ dominant clonotype frequencies in more than 5 donors were roughly 1.0-7.5% of CD8+ T cells.

TCRdb re-analyzed the 5' RACE reads; it lists each CDR3 protein once, without DNA. The sample includes about 370,000 distinct CDR3 sequences. The CDR3 sequence is 15 residues long. Germline-derived CDR1 and CDR2 are MNHEY and SVGEGT. The chain combines TRBV6-2 or TRBV6-3 with TRBJ2-3. The TCR sequence derives from a woman aged 50 to 60 in good health. The sequenced material came from blood T cells: a sorted CD56 or NKG2C T cell subset, CD4+ or CD8+ T cells, or bulk PBMC T cells (not recorded which). The CDR3: CASSAFGWGTDTQYF.